This T cell receptor beta chain was captured in a study of human T cells and chemical hapten exposure. The study's findings and limits: Versus controls, significantly more large CDR3 similarity clusters arose from expanded TCRs.

Time point defined: patch test 3, about 24 weeks after DPC sensitization. Documented treatment: therapeutic diphenylcyclopropenone sensitization with weekly scalp DPC. Only after blood had been drawn was each patch test applied. With 3 bases clipped from V and 1 base from J, the junction kept 4 bases outside the gene matches. The CDR3 has 16 amino acids. CDR1 is KGHSH, CDR2 LQKENI, per germline. Each CDR3 protein is one row after TCRdb ran MiXCR on the RACE reads. Altogether approximately 60,000 distinct CDR3 sequences are present, 8% to 13% being singletons, with the ten largest covering 2% to 3%. Points on this clonotype: Its antigen is currently unknown.

The chain joins TRBV18 to TRBJ2-3, with TRBD2 identical over 10 bases. The TCR originated in a woman aged 25 to 39 with alopecia areata. Some clones in this sample may be carry-over from other donors' samples. The sample here was whole blood, taken in connection with sensitization to the hapten diphenylcyclopropenone (DPC). The CDR3 coding sequence is TGTGCCAGCTCACCTCCTAGCGGGGGCGGCACAGATACGCAGTATTTT. Its translation: CASSPPSGGGTDTQYF.